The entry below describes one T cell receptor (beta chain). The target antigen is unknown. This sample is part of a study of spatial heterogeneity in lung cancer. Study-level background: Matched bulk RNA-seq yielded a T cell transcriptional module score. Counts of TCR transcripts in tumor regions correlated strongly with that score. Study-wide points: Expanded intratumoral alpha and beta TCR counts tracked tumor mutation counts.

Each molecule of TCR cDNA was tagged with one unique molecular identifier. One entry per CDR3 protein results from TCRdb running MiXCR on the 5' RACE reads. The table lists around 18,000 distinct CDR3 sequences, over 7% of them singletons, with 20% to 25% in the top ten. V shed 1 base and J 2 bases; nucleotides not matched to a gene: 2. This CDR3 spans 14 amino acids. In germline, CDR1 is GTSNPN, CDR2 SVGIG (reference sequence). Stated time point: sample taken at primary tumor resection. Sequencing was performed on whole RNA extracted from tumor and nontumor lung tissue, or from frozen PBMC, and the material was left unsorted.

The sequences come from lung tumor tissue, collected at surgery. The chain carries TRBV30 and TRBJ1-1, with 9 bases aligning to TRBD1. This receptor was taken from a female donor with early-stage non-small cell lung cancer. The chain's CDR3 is CAWSEDRGNTEAFF. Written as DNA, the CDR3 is TGTGCCTGGAGTGAGGACAGGGGCAACACTGAAGCTTTCTTT.